This TCR beta chain was found in a study of blood T cell repertoires in COVID-19. Study background: Spain, Italy and the United States supplied samples that represented acute and convalescent COVID-19. Nucleic acid was either cDNA or gDNA, and it came from T cells, B-cell-depleted T cells, or PBMCs.

Unmatched junction bases numbered 6, after V lost 3 bases and J lost 5 bases. Germline CDR1 and CDR2: MNHNS and SASEGT. The CDR3 contains 15 residues. As processed by the authors: Amplification from reference gene primers served as the basis for estimated nucleated cell counts. The data were produced by immunoSEQ multiplex PCR, yet TCRdb's version contains in-frame clones alone and is incomplete. V, J and clone size were drawn from that table, and D and trimming were deduced from the DNA. The sample records over 110,000 clones, around 88% being singletons. The receptor comes from a human donor in a cohort sampled during active COVID-19. The rearrangement uses TRBV6-1 and TRBJ2-3, with 9 bases identical to TRBD2. The sample taken for sequencing was peripheral blood. As DNA, the CDR3 is TGTGCCAGCAGTGATGGGGCGGGGGGGCGAGATACGCAGTATTTT. It specifies CASSDGAGGRDTQYF.